These 4 T cell receptor beta chains came from one sample sequenced in a study of blood T cell dynamics during melanoma immunotherapy. Time point denoted: pre-treatment baseline. Profiled with immunoSEQ multiplex PCR; TCRdb holds only in-frame clones, not every one. Of thousands of clones listed, roughly 85% were seen once; the top ten hold 3% to 4%. This sample comprised blood, obtained from a patient treated with checkpoint blockade. These receptors came from a human donor with melanoma.

The chain joins TRBV2 to TRBJ1-2; D gene ambiguous. Germline V lookup: CDR1 SNHLY, CDR2 FYNNEI. V gave up 6 bases and J gave up 0 bases, with 5 bases separating them. This CDR3 comprises 12 residues. CDR3 in amino acids: CASSATNYGYTF. The CDR3 region has the DNA TGTGCCAGCAGCGCCACTAACTATGGCTACACCTTC.

The chain couples TRBV9 to TRBJ2-1; D possibly matches TRBD1 or TRBD2 (5 bases each). Between the trimmed V and J ends, which lost 2 bases and 0 bases, there was a span of 12 bases. Per germline, CDR1 SGDLS and CDR2 YYNGEE. The CDR3 has 16 residues. This CDR3 reads CASSVGGSGSYNEQFF. The CDR3 nucleotides read TGTGCCAGCAGCGTTGGGGGTTCCGGCTCCTACAATGAGCAGTTCTTC. Looking up the rest from reference TRBV9 and TRBJ2-1 gives the full variable domain: DSGVTQTPKHLITATGQRVTLRCSPRSGDLSVYWYQQSLDQGLQFLIQYYNGEERAKGNILERFSAQQFPDLHSELNLSSLELGDSALYFCASSVGGSGSYNEQFFGPGTRLTVL.

J is TRBJ2-5 and V is TRBV6-5, with D maybe TRBD1 (5 bases). The closer fit of TRBJ2-7 to the DNA end suggests the J call may be wrong. CDR1 is MNHEY, CDR2 SVGAGI, per germline. The CDR3 totals 14 residues. The CDR3 loop reads CASRTTELTYEQYF. CDR3 nucleotide sequence: TGTGCCAGCAGGACGACAGAACTTACCTACGAGCAGTACTTC.

This chain connects TRBV5-1 to TRBJ2-1; 7 bases are shared with TRBD2. CDR3 size: 16 residues. J lost 9 bases, V lost 0 bases, and 12 bases had no gene match. Per the germline V gene, CDR1 is SGHRS and CDR2 is YFSETQ. The CDR3 DNA reads TGCGCCAGCAGCTTGGTGAGCGGACTAGGGTCGATTGAGCAGTTCTTC. Residues: CASSLVSGLGSIEQFF.